These T cell receptor beta chains were read from a single sample in a study of T cells in localized non-small cell lung cancer. Assay: immunoSEQ multiplex PCR; the TCRdb copy retains only in-frame clones and omits some. The sample yields roughly 11,000 clones, more than 75% seen once. The sequenced sample was peripheral blood, obtained before any cancer treatment. The receptors stem from a male donor older than 55 with stage I lung adenocarcinoma. CDR3s include the opening cysteine and the closing phenylalanine or tryptophan. The D gene is left open where the match is weak. Some rows have no size entry. The others give once, few or many, or a class for an expanded clone.

>.|TRBV2|TRBJ2-1|.
CASTESRGEQFF
TGTGCCAGCACTGAGAGTCGGGGTGAGCAGTTCTTC
>.|TRBV9|TRBJ2-3|TRBD2
CASSVASSGGRVISTDTQYF
TGTGCCAGCAGCGTAGCGTCTAGCGGGGGGCGGGTGATTAGCACAGATACGCAGTATTTT
>few|TRBV28|TRBJ2-2|.
CASSLGGNTGELFF
TGTGCCAGCAGTTTAGGGGGGAACACCGGGGAGCTGTTTTTT
>.|TRBV11-3|TRBJ2-2|.
CASSLGVSRGVSGELFF
TGTGCCAGCAGCTTGGGTGTTTCCAGGGGAGTGTCCGGGGAGCTGTTTTTT
>.|TRBV28|TRBJ1-6|.
CASSPGLGSYNSPLHF
TGTGCCAGCAGCCCGGGACTTGGATCCTATAATTCACCCCTCCACTTT
>.|TRBV5-5|TRBJ2-1|.
CASSLLGGEQFF
TGTGCCAGCAGCTTGCTCGGAGGAGAGCAGTTCTTC
>.|TRBV7-2|TRBJ1-2|TRBD1
CASSSIPGTGVGYTF
TGTGCCAGCAGCTCGATTCCCGGGACAGGGGTTGGCTACACCTTC
>.|TRBV5-1|TRBJ1-4|TRBD1
CASSSTGTGSEKLFF
TGCGCCAGCAGCTCCACCGGGACAGGGTCTGAAAAACTGTTTTTT
>.|TRBV14|TRBJ1-6|TRBD1
CASSPTGESPLHF
TGTGCCAGCAGCCCTACAGGGGAGTCACCCCTCCACTTT
>.|TRBV4-3|TRBJ2-5|.
CASSRVTRETQYF
TGCGCCAGCAGCCGCGTGACGCGGGAGACCCAGTACTTC
>.|TRBV7-8|TRBJ1-1|.
CASSFIGPFPKAFF
TGTGCCAGCAGCTTTATCGGGCCCTTTCCTAAAGCTTTCTTT
>medium-sized|TRBV6-5|TRBJ1-4|.
CASTLGEGSGEKLFF
TGTGCCAGCACTTTGGGAGAGGGATCGGGTGAAAAACTGTTTTTT
>once|TRBV7-2|TRBJ2-3|TRBD1
CASSLVLGGVTDTQYF
TGTGCCAGCAGCTTAGTTTTAGGGGGCGTCACAGATACGCAGTATTTT
>.|TRBV27|TRBJ1-1|.
CASSFGSLGTEAFF
TGTGCCAGCAGTTTTGGGTCTCTGGGCACTGAAGCTTTCTTT
>.|TRBV6-1|TRBJ2-5|.
CASRETDQETQYF
TGTGCCAGCAGGGAGACAGACCAAGAGACCCAGTACTTC
>.|TRBV7-9|TRBJ2-1|.
CASSFFDGGEQFF
TGTGCCAGCAGCTTTTTCGATGGGGGTGAGCAGTTCTTC
>.|TRBV7-2|TRBJ2-2|.
CASSLADTGELFF
TGTGCCAGCAGCTTAGCTGACACCGGGGAGCTGTTTTTT
>.|TRBV5-1|TRBJ2-3|.
CASTLGWLSSTDTQYF
TGCGCCAGCACTCTTGGATGGCTTTCTAGCACAGATACGCAGTATTTT
>.|TRBV10-3|TRBJ1-2|TRBD1
CAISQGDTGSYGYTF
TGTGCCATCAGCCAGGGGGACACAGGCAGCTATGGCTACACCTTC
>once|TRBV19|TRBJ1-5|.
CASSPREGQPQHF
TGTGCCAGTAGTCCCAGGGAGGGCCAGCCCCAGCATTTT
>.|TRBV7-7|TRBJ2-5|.
CASSIGVGRTGETQYF
TGTGCCAGCAGTATCGGAGTAGGACGTACCGGGGAGACCCAGTACTTC
>.|TRBV7-2|TRBJ2-4|.
CASSLVDGASKNIQYF
TGTGCCAGCAGCTTAGTGGATGGGGCGAGCAAAAACATTCAGTACTTC
>.|TRBV27|TRBJ1-6|.
CASSLRERNPLVNSPLHF
TGTGCCAGCAGTTTACGGGAAAGGAACCCCCTAGTAAATTCACCCCTCCACTTT
>.|TRBV2|TRBJ1-3|.
CATTRGGVTGNTIYF
TGTGCCACCACAAGAGGGGGAGTGACTGGAAACACCATATATTTT
>.|TRBV29-1|TRBJ1-2|.
CSVELQTANYGYTF
TGCAGCGTTGAATTGCAGACAGCTAACTATGGCTACACCTTC
>.|TRBV19|TRBJ2-7|TRBD2
CASSPSGSPYEQYF
TGTGCCAGTAGTCCTAGCGGGAGTCCCTACGAGCAGTACTTC
>.|TRBV10-3|TRBJ2-7|TRBD2
CAISERGRAGGAYEQYF
TGTGCCATCAGTGAACGGGGGAGAGCGGGGGGAGCCTACGAGCAGTACTTC
>once|TRBV29-1|TRBJ2-7|TRBD1
CSATGASYEQYF
TGCAGCGCTACAGGGGCCTCCTACGAGCAGTACTTC
>.|TRBV6-1|TRBJ1-3|.
CASSADGYSGNTIYF
TGTGCCAGCAGTGCCGACGGCTACTCTGGAAACACCATATATTTT
>.|TRBV5-8|TRBJ2-7|.
CASSTAYEQYF
TGTGCCAGCAGCACGGCCTACGAGCAGTACTTC
>.|TRBV5-1|TRBJ1-1|.
CASRLGPPGGTPNTEAFF
TGCGCCAGCAGACTTGGACCGCCCGGGGGGACTCCAAACACTGAAGCTTTCTTT
>.|TRBV2|TRBJ1-5|TRBD1
CASSRRQGAQPQHF
TGTGCCAGCAGTCGCCGGCAGGGGGCTCAGCCCCAGCATTTT
>.|TRBV27|TRBJ2-1|.
CASSPQGYYNEQFF
TGTGCCAGCAGCCCACAGGGATACTACAATGAGCAGTTCTTC
>.|TRBV30|TRBJ1-1|.
CAWSFHMNTEAFF
TGTGCCTGGAGTTTTCACATGAACACTGAAGCTTTCTTT
>.|TRBV6-5|TRBJ1-3|.
CASSYSVQGAGNTIYF
TGTGCCAGCAGTTACTCGGTCCAGGGCGCTGGAAACACCATATATTTT
>.|TRBV28|TRBJ1-1|TRBD1
CASSWTGGANTEAFF
TGTGCCAGCAGTTGGACAGGGGGCGCGAACACTGAAGCTTTCTTT
>.|TRBV5-6|TRBJ2-1|TRBD1
CASSFGTELYNEQFF
TGTGCCAGCAGCTTTGGGACAGAACTCTACAATGAGCAGTTCTTC
>.|TRBV29-1|TRBJ1-1|.
CSVDRAVSEAFF
TGCAGCGTTGATAGGGCAGTGAGTGAAGCTTTCTTT
>.|TRBV5-6|TRBJ1-2|.
CASSLAGNYGYTF
TGTGCCAGCAGCTTGGCGGGGAACTATGGCTACACCTTC
>.|TRBV6-5|TRBJ2-7|.
CASSYLYEQYF
TGTGCCAGCAGTTACCTCTACGAGCAGTACTTC
>.|TRBV6-5|TRBJ1-2|.
CASSPSAGLRGYTF
TGTGCCAGCAGCCCCTCGGCGGGGTTGCGCGGCTACACCTTC
>.|TRBV5-1|TRBJ2-3|.
CASSLANGADTQYF
TGCGCCAGCAGCTTGGCCAATGGGGCGGATACGCAGTATTTT
>.|TRBV7-8|TRBJ1-2|TRBD1
CASSSTTGLGYTF
TGTGCCAGCAGCTCCACGACAGGGTTGGGCTACACCTTC
>.|TRBV27|TRBJ1-4|.
CASRTTGGDEKLFF
TGTGCCAGCAGGACCACAGGAGGCGATGAAAAACTGTTTTTT
>.|TRBV2|TRBJ2-7|.
CASSASWGGTGEQYF
TGTGCCAGCAGTGCCTCTTGGGGAGGAACGGGAGAGCAGTACTTC
>.|TRBV10-3|TRBJ1-1|.
CAISAAGQGEAFF
TGTGCCATCAGTGCGGCAGGGCAAGGGGAAGCTTTCTTT